This T cell receptor beta chain was profiled in a study of naive and memory T cell subsets. Two oligonucleotides, mixed equimolar, formed the beta constant-region primer covering TRBC1 and TRBC2. The ligated cDNA underwent four PCR rounds using SP2 and nested alpha and beta constant-region primers. The cDNA 3' end received a ligated single-stranded oligonucleotide carrying the SP2 primer and a 12-nucleotide UMI. TCRdb fed the UMI-ligation and nested PCR reads into MiXCR, producing one record per CDR3 protein. The sample shows around 140,000 distinct CDR3 sequences, approximately 21% of them seen only once. Study-level results: Especially in CD8 cells, naive repertoires contained a few larger clonotypes, possibly CD45RA-re-expressing memory cells. Over 95% of naive TCR sequences appeared only once after error correction, unlike memory subsets. TCR abundance followed a power law differing between naive and memory subsets. Clonotypes here are unpaired alpha or beta chain sequences.

The V gene lost 3 bases and the J gene lost 2 bases, with 2 bases spanning the gap. The CDR3 is 10 amino acids. The germline gives CDR1 DFQATT, CDR2 SNEGSKA (reference sequence). A remark on this clonotype: Its antigen is unidentified.

V and J are TRBV20-1 and TRBJ2-7, with D unclear. The clonotype was recovered from a human donor in good health. Input material: naive CD8+ T cells from blood. The CDR3 reads CSASPYEQYF. CDR3 bases: TGCAGTGCTAGCCCCTACGAGCAGTACTTC.